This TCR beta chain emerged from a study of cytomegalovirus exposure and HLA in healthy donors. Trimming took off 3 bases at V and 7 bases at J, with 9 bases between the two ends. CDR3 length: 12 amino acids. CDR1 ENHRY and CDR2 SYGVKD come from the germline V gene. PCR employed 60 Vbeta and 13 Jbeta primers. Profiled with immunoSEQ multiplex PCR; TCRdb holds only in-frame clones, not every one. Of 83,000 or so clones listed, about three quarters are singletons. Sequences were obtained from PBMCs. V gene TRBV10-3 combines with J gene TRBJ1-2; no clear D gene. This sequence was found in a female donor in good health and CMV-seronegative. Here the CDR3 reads CAISDGGGGYTF. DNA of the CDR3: TGTGCCATCAGTGATGGAGGTGGTGGCTACACCTTC.